This T cell receptor (beta chain) derives from a study of cytomegalovirus exposure and HLA in healthy donors. PCR amplification relied on 60 Vbeta primers (plus 13 Jbeta primers). Data came from immunoSEQ multiplex PCR; TCRdb stores just in-frame clones and leaves some out. This table has approximately 150,000 clones, 55% to 75% appearing once. The germline V gene has CDR1 SQVTM and CDR2 ANQGSEA. The CDR3 is 14 amino acids. J lost 4 bases, V lost 4 bases, and 7 bases had no gene match. The sequence derives from a woman in her sixties or seventies in good health and CMV-seropositive. The sequencing input was PBMCs. The chain carries TRBV29-1 and TRBJ1-3; 7 bases align to TRBD1. The CDR3 bases are TGCAGCGTTGTCCCCGACAGGGCAGGAAACACCATATATTTT. Translating gives CSVVPDRAGNTIYF. Filled out from reference TRBV29-1 and TRBJ1-3, the complete variable domain reads SAVISQKPSRDICQRGTSLTIQCQVDSQVTMMFWYRQQPGQSLTLIATANQGSEATYESGFVIDKFPISRPNLTFSTLTVSNMSPEDSSIYLCSVVPDRAGNTIYFGEGSWLTVV.